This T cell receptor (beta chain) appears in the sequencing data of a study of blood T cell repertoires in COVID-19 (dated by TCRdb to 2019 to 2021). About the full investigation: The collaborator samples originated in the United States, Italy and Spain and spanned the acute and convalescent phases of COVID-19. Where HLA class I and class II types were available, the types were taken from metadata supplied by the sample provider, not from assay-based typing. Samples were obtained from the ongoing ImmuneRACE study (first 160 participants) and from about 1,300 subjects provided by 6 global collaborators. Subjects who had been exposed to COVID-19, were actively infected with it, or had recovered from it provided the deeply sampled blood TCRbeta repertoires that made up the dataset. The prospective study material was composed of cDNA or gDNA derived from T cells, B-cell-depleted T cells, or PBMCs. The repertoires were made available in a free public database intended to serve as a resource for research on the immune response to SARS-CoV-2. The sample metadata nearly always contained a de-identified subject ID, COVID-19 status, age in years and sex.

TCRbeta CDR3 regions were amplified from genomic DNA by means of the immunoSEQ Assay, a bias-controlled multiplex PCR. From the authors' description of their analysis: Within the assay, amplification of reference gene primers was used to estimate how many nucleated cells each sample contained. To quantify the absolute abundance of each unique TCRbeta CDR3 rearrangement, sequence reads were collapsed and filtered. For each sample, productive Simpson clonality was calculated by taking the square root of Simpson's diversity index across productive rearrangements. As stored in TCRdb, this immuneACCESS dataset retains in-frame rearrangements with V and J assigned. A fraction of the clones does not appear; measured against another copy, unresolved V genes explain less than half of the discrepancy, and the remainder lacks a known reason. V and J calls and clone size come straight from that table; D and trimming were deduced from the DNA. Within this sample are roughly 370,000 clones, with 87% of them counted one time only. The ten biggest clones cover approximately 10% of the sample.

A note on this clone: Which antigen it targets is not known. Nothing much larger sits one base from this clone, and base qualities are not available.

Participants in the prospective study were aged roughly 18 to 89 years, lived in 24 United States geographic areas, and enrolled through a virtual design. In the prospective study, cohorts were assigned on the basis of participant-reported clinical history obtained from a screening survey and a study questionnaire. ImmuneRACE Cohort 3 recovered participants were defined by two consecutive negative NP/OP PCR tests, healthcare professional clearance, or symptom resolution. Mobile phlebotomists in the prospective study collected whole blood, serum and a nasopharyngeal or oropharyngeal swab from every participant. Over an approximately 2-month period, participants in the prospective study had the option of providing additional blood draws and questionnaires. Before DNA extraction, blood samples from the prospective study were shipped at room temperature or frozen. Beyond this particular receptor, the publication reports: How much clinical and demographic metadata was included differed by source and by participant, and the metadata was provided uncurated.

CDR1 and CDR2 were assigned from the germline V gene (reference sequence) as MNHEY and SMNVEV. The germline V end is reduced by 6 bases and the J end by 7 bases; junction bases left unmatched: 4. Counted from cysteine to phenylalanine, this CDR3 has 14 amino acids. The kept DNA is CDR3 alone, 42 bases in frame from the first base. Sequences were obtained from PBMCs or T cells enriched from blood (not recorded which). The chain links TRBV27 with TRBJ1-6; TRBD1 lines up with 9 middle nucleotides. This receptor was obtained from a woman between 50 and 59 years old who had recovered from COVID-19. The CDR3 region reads CASSSGTGNSPLHF. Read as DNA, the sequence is TGTGCCAGCAGCTCCGGGACAGGGAATTCACCCCTCCACTTT.